This T cell receptor beta chain originates from a study of T-cell reconstitution after alpha-beta-depleted transplantation in children. The V gene's germline CDR1 is SNHLY and CDR2 FYNNEI. The CDR3 is 11 residues long. Trimming left V 0 bases short and J 11 bases short, with 5 bases between. General observations from the study: The high TCRbeta diversity at day 60 in some patients came from surviving recipient T cells and thymic progenitors. After transplant, at about two months, alpha-beta T cells were reportedly derived from several hundred expanded graft clones. T-cell numbers and diversity one year post-transplant derived largely from freshly generated T cells.

Unique molecular identifiers tagged the TCRbeta library. TCRdb re-called the PCR reads through MiXCR, storing one row per CDR3 protein. The table includes hundreds of thousands of distinct CDR3 sequences, 10% to 15% detected once. In its sample, this clonotype was seen many times. Its antigen is not identified. The chain links TRBV2 to TRBJ2-1, with D hard to call. The origin of this receptor is a girl aged 2 to 10 with congenital amegakaryocytic thrombocytopenia, due to receive a stem cell transplant. This specimen consisted of PBMCs, obtained before TCRalphabeta/CD19-depleted stem cell transplant. The CDR3 bases are TGTGCCAGCAGTGAAGCCTTCCAGCAGTTCTTC. It encodes CASSEAFQQFF.